The clone carrying this T cell receptor beta chain has only a few counts. An end of the junction differs from the germline gene, which may be a read error. TCR beta CDR3 regions were amplified from RNA transcripts. Investigators did first-round RT-PCR with HTBI primers, then second-round multiplex PCR. MiXCR was run by TCRdb on the multiplex PCR reads, yielding one entry per CDR3 protein. The table includes under 250,000 distinct CDR3 sequences, around 30% detected once. This sample was included in a study of Graves' ophthalmopathy and Graves' hyperthyroidism. The germline gives CDR1 MNHEY, CDR2 SVGEGT. The CDR3 extends over 15 amino acids.

Sample: peripheral blood. The gene calls are TRBV6-2 or TRBV6-3 and TRBJ1-1; a possible D gene is TRBD1 (5 bases). This sequence was found in a man aged 45-65 years with Graves' ophthalmopathy. CDR3 DNA: TGTGCCAGCAGTTTCTCCGGGACCCAGTCCACTGAAGCTATCTTT. This codes for CASSFSGTQSTEAIF.